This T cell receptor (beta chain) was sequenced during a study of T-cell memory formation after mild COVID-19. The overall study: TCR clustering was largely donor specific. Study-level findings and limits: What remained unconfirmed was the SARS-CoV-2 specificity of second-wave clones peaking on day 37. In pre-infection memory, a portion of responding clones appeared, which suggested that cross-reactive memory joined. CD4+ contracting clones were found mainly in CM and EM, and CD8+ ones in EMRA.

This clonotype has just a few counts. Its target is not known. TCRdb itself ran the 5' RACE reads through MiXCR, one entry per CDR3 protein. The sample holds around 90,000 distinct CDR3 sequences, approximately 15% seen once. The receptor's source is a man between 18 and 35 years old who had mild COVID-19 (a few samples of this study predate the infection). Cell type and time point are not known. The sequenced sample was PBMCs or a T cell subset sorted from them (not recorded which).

The CDR3 region is CAWSSSPRSDTQYF. DNA of the CDR3: TGTGCCTGGAGTTCGAGTCCACGCTCGGATACGCAGTATTTT. The genes are TRBV30 and TRBJ2-3; D remains unclear. V dropped 2 bases and J dropped 6 bases, with 15 bases sitting between them. This CDR3 comprises 14 residues. CDR1 is GTSNPN, CDR2 SVGIG, per germline (reference sequence).